The rows below give T cell receptor beta chains drawn from one sample of a study of blood T cell repertoires in COVID-19. Sequencing was performed with immunoSEQ multiplex PCR; in TCRdb, only in-frame clones are kept and a portion is missing. Of roughly 60,000 clones detected, 80% to 90% appear once; the ten largest clones hold about 3.6%. Sequencing was done on a sample of peripheral blood. Receptor source: a man in his forties or fifties with COVID-19, enrolled during active disease. Both conserved end residues are part of each CDR3. The order of the fields is D gene, V gene, CDR3 length, J gene, clone size, CDR3 DNA, CDR3 protein. The D gene is left open where the match is weak. Some rows mark clone size as missing; the rest say once, few, many or name a class of expanded clone.

d_call: .; v_call: TRBV7-2; cdr3_length: 15; j_call: TRBJ1-3; clone_size: .; cdr3_nt: TGTGCCAGCAGCTTTCACGGGACACAGGGAAACACCATATATTTT; cdr3_aa: CASSFHGTQGNTIYF
d_call: .; v_call: TRBV5-1; cdr3_length: 15; j_call: TRBJ2-5; clone_size: .; cdr3_nt: TGCGCCAGCAGCTTGGAGGCAGGCCTCCAAGAGACCCAGTACTTC; cdr3_aa: CASSLEAGLQETQYF
d_call: .; v_call: TRBV5-8; cdr3_length: 16; j_call: TRBJ2-2; clone_size: .; cdr3_nt: TGTGCCAGCAGCTTGGGTGAAGCGGCGAACACCGGGGAGCTGTTTTTT; cdr3_aa: CASSLGEAANTGELFF
d_call: TRBD2; v_call: TRBV3-1/TRBV3-2; cdr3_length: 16; j_call: TRBJ2-5; clone_size: .; cdr3_nt: TGTGCCAGCAGCCAAGAATTCGCGGGGGGAAAGAAGACCCAGTACTTC; cdr3_aa: CASSQEFAGGKKTQYF
d_call: .; v_call: TRBV11-2; cdr3_length: 16; j_call: TRBJ1-3; clone_size: .; cdr3_nt: TGTGCCAGCGGGCTCAGGGCAGACAACATTGGAAACACCATATATTTT; cdr3_aa: CASGLRADNIGNTIYF
d_call: TRBD1; v_call: TRBV5-1; cdr3_length: 14; j_call: TRBJ2-1; clone_size: .; cdr3_nt: TGCGCCAGCAGGCCGGGACAGGGGAACAATGAGCAGTTCTTC; cdr3_aa: CASRPGQGNNEQFF
d_call: .; v_call: TRBV11-3; cdr3_length: 12; j_call: TRBJ1-2; clone_size: .; cdr3_nt: TGTGCCAGCAGCCAGGGATTAGATGGCTACACCTTC; cdr3_aa: CASSQGLDGYTF
d_call: .; v_call: TRBV12-3/TRBV12-4; cdr3_length: 13; j_call: TRBJ1-6; clone_size: .; cdr3_nt: TGTGCCAGCAGTGACAGGAAAAATTCACCCCTCCACTTT; cdr3_aa: CASSDRKNSPLHF
d_call: TRBD2; v_call: TRBV13; cdr3_length: 15; j_call: TRBJ2-1; clone_size: .; cdr3_nt: TGTGCCAGCAGCCTTAGACTAGCGGGGGCCAATGAGCAGTTCTTC; cdr3_aa: CASSLRLAGANEQFF
d_call: TRBD2; v_call: TRBV3-1/TRBV3-2; cdr3_length: 20; j_call: TRBJ2-1; clone_size: .; cdr3_nt: TGTGCCAGCAGCCAAGTTTCCCCGGGACTAGCGGGAGCCGGCTACAATGAGCAGTTCTTC; cdr3_aa: CASSQVSPGLAGAGYNEQFF
d_call: .; v_call: TRBV7-9; cdr3_length: 14; j_call: TRBJ1-6; clone_size: .; cdr3_nt: TGTGCCAGCACGGGGGAGATGGATAATTCACCCCTCCACTTT; cdr3_aa: CASTGEMDNSPLHF
d_call: TRBD1; v_call: TRBV3-1/TRBV3-2; cdr3_length: 16; j_call: TRBJ1-6; clone_size: few; cdr3_nt: TGTGCCAGCAGTCTGACAGGGGTTCCCGAGAATTCACCCCTCCACTTT; cdr3_aa: CASSLTGVPENSPLHF
d_call: TRBD1; v_call: TRBV7-7; cdr3_length: 18; j_call: TRBJ1-5; clone_size: .; cdr3_nt: TGTGCTAGCAGCTTAGGGACAGGGGGTAGTATTAGCAATCAGCCCCAGCATTTT; cdr3_aa: CASSLGTGGSISNQPQHF
d_call: .; v_call: TRBV15; cdr3_length: 17; j_call: TRBJ1-5; clone_size: .; cdr3_nt: TGTGCCACCGCAACGGGGAGGGGGTCGGTTGGCAATCAGCCCCAGCATTTT; cdr3_aa: CATATGRGSVGNQPQHF
d_call: .; v_call: TRBV5-4; cdr3_length: 13; j_call: TRBJ2-2; clone_size: .; cdr3_nt: TGTGCCAGCAGCTTGGAGTTGGCAAGGGAGCTGTTTTTT; cdr3_aa: CASSLELARELFF
d_call: TRBD1; v_call: TRBV6-5; cdr3_length: 15; j_call: TRBJ1-2; clone_size: .; cdr3_nt: TGTGCCGGGGGGGGGACAGGTCGTACTAACTATGGCTACACCTTC; cdr3_aa: CAGGGTGRTNYGYTF
d_call: TRBD2; v_call: TRBV11-3; cdr3_length: 16; j_call: TRBJ2-5; clone_size: .; cdr3_nt: TGTGCCAGCAGCTTAGAAACTAGCGGGGGTCAAGAGACCCAGTACTTC; cdr3_aa: CASSLETSGGQETQYF
d_call: .; v_call: TRBV4-2; cdr3_length: 13; j_call: TRBJ2-1; clone_size: .; cdr3_nt: TGTGCCAGCAGCCAGCCCCCGGGGAATGAGCAGTTCTTC; cdr3_aa: CASSQPPGNEQFF
d_call: TRBD1; v_call: TRBV10-1; cdr3_length: 14; j_call: TRBJ1-5; clone_size: few; cdr3_nt: TGCGCCAGCAGTCAGGGGGGAGTAAATCAGCCCCAGCATTTT; cdr3_aa: CASSQGGVNQPQHF
d_call: .; v_call: TRBV19; cdr3_length: 18; j_call: TRBJ2-5; clone_size: .; cdr3_nt: TGTGCCAGTAGTGATCCCTGGAGGGGCGGGGTGGCTGAAGAGACCCAGTACTTC; cdr3_aa: CASSDPWRGGVAEETQYF
d_call: TRBD1; v_call: TRBV5-1; cdr3_length: 15; j_call: TRBJ2-3; clone_size: .; cdr3_nt: TGCGCCAGCAGCCGATCGGGACAGGGTGTAGATACGCAGTATTTT; cdr3_aa: CASSRSGQGVDTQYF
d_call: TRBD1; v_call: TRBV30; cdr3_length: 14; j_call: TRBJ2-7; clone_size: .; cdr3_nt: TGTGCCTGGAGAGGGGACAGGGGAGTCTACGAGCAGTACTTC; cdr3_aa: CAWRGDRGVYEQYF
d_call: .; v_call: TRBV3-1/TRBV3-2; cdr3_length: 16; j_call: TRBJ2-2; clone_size: .; cdr3_nt: TGTGCCAGCAGCCGGCGGAGACTAGGGGCCCCCGGGGAGCTGTTTTTT; cdr3_aa: CASSRRRLGAPGELFF
d_call: .; v_call: TRBV28; cdr3_length: 15; j_call: TRBJ1-5; clone_size: .; cdr3_nt: TGTGCCAGCAGTTTATTTCCGGGTAGCAATCAGCCCCAGCATTTT; cdr3_aa: CASSLFPGSNQPQHF
d_call: TRBD1; v_call: TRBV9; cdr3_length: 14; j_call: TRBJ2-2; clone_size: .; cdr3_nt: TGTGCCAGCAATGGGGCAGGGGGCCCCGGGGAGCTGTTTTTT; cdr3_aa: CASNGAGGPGELFF
d_call: TRBD1; v_call: TRBV5-1; cdr3_length: 15; j_call: TRBJ1-2; clone_size: .; cdr3_nt: TGCGCCAGCAGGACAGGGGAAGCGACTAACTATGGCTACACCTTC; cdr3_aa: CASRTGEATNYGYTF
d_call: TRBD1; v_call: TRBV3-1/TRBV3-2; cdr3_length: 14; j_call: TRBJ1-2; clone_size: few; cdr3_nt: TGTGCCAGCAGCCATACCGACAGGGGATATGGCTACACCTTC; cdr3_aa: CASSHTDRGYGYTF
d_call: TRBD1; v_call: TRBV30; cdr3_length: 13; j_call: TRBJ1-6; clone_size: .; cdr3_nt: TGTGCCTGTACGGGACAGGGGAATTCACCCCTCCACTTT; cdr3_aa: CACTGQGNSPLHF
d_call: .; v_call: TRBV28; cdr3_length: 15; j_call: TRBJ1-2; clone_size: .; cdr3_nt: TGTGCCAGCAGTTCCCAACCCGGGACACCCTATGGCTACACCTTC; cdr3_aa: CASSSQPGTPYGYTF
d_call: .; v_call: TRBV30; cdr3_length: 13; j_call: TRBJ2-1; clone_size: .; cdr3_nt: TGTGCCTGGAGTGTATTATATTACAATGAGCAGTTCTTC; cdr3_aa: CAWSVLYYNEQFF
d_call: .; v_call: TRBV6-5; cdr3_length: 15; j_call: TRBJ1-5; clone_size: .; cdr3_nt: TGTGCCAGCAGCTACCCGGGTTTGGGCAATCAGCCCCAGCATTTT; cdr3_aa: CASSYPGLGNQPQHF
d_call: .; v_call: TRBV27; cdr3_length: 14; j_call: TRBJ1-2; clone_size: .; cdr3_nt: TGTGCCAGCAGTCCGAGACTGAACCTTGGAGGCTACACCTTC; cdr3_aa: CASSPRLNLGGYTF
d_call: TRBD1; v_call: TRBV7-9; cdr3_length: 16; j_call: TRBJ2-7; clone_size: .; cdr3_nt: TGTGCCAGCAGCACCTGGTTCGGGACAGGGGTCCACGAGCAGTACTTC; cdr3_aa: CASSTWFGTGVHEQYF
d_call: .; v_call: TRBV12-3/TRBV12-4; cdr3_length: 11; j_call: TRBJ2-1; clone_size: once; cdr3_nt: TGTGCCAGCAGGGGCCGGAATGAGCAGTTCTTC; cdr3_aa: CASRGRNEQFF
d_call: TRBD1; v_call: TRBV13; cdr3_length: 14; j_call: TRBJ2-7; clone_size: once; cdr3_nt: TGTGCCAGCAGCTTAGAACAGGGGGCTGGCGAGCAGTACTTC; cdr3_aa: CASSLEQGAGEQYF
d_call: .; v_call: TRBV12-3/TRBV12-4; cdr3_length: 12; j_call: TRBJ2-7; clone_size: .; cdr3_nt: TGTGCCAGCAGTTTCCGGTCCTACGAGCAGTACTTC; cdr3_aa: CASSFRSYEQYF
d_call: .; v_call: TRBV3-1/TRBV3-2; cdr3_length: 14; j_call: TRBJ1-3; clone_size: .; cdr3_nt: TGTGCCAGCAGCCATGAGGGGGCTGGAAACACCATATATTTT; cdr3_aa: CASSHEGAGNTIYF
d_call: TRBD1; v_call: TRBV7-8; cdr3_length: 16; j_call: TRBJ2-5; clone_size: .; cdr3_nt: TGTGCCAGCAGCTTAGGGGGGACAGGGATACAAGAGACCCAGTACTTC; cdr3_aa: CASSLGGTGIQETQYF
d_call: .; v_call: TRBV11-3; cdr3_length: 13; j_call: TRBJ2-5; clone_size: .; cdr3_nt: TGTGCCAGCAGAACGCGGCTACAAGAGACCCAGTACTTC; cdr3_aa: CASRTRLQETQYF
d_call: .; v_call: TRBV4-1; cdr3_length: 14; j_call: TRBJ2-2; clone_size: few; cdr3_nt: TGCGCCAGCACCCTTTCCCCGAACACCGGGGAGCTGTTTTTT; cdr3_aa: CASTLSPNTGELFF
d_call: .; v_call: TRBV10-3; cdr3_length: 16; j_call: TRBJ2-1; clone_size: once; cdr3_nt: TGTGCCATCAGTGTTGCGGACATAGATACTGGCAATGAGCAGTTCTTC; cdr3_aa: CAISVADIDTGNEQFF
d_call: .; v_call: TRBV7-9; cdr3_length: 14; j_call: TRBJ1-2; clone_size: .; cdr3_nt: TGTGCCAGCAGCTTAGATCAGTCGGGAGGGGGCTACACCTTC; cdr3_aa: CASSLDQSGGGYTF
d_call: .; v_call: TRBV6-1; cdr3_length: 11; j_call: TRBJ1-5; clone_size: once; cdr3_nt: TGTGCCAGCAGTGATTTACAGCCCCAGCATTTT; cdr3_aa: CASSDLQPQHF
d_call: TRBD2; v_call: TRBV25-1; cdr3_length: 16; j_call: TRBJ2-3; clone_size: .; cdr3_nt: TGTGCCAGCAGTGAATGGACTAGCGGGAGGCTAGATACGCAGTATTTT; cdr3_aa: CASSEWTSGRLDTQYF
d_call: .; v_call: TRBV7-9; cdr3_length: 15; j_call: TRBJ2-3; clone_size: .; cdr3_nt: TGTGCCAGCAGCCACACCAGGATCTTATCAGATACGCAGTATTTT; cdr3_aa: CASSHTRILSDTQYF
d_call: TRBD1; v_call: TRBV20-1; cdr3_length: 15; j_call: TRBJ1-6; clone_size: .; cdr3_nt: TGCAGTGCTAGTGATGGACAGGAGGGTAATTCACCCCTCCACTTT; cdr3_aa: CSASDGQEGNSPLHF
d_call: .; v_call: TRBV7-9; cdr3_length: 14; j_call: TRBJ2-7; clone_size: .; cdr3_nt: TGTGCCAGCAGCCCGACAGAGATATCCTACGAGCAGTACTTC; cdr3_aa: CASSPTEISYEQYF
d_call: .; v_call: TRBV10-1; cdr3_length: 14; j_call: TRBJ2-7; clone_size: .; cdr3_nt: TGCGCCAGCAGTGAGTCGAGGGTCTCGGGCGAGCAGTACTTC; cdr3_aa: CASSESRVSGEQYF
d_call: .; v_call: TRBV28; cdr3_length: 16; j_call: TRBJ2-7; clone_size: few; cdr3_nt: TGTGCCAGCAACGCTCCGATTTGGACACAATCCTACGAGCAGTACTTC; cdr3_aa: CASNAPIWTQSYEQYF
d_call: TRBD1; v_call: TRBV5-4; cdr3_length: 15; j_call: TRBJ1-6; clone_size: .; cdr3_nt: TGTGCCAGCAGCCCCAGGGGGGAAACTAATTCACCCCTCCACTTT; cdr3_aa: CASSPRGETNSPLHF
d_call: TRBD1; v_call: TRBV5-6; cdr3_length: 14; j_call: TRBJ1-6; clone_size: .; cdr3_nt: TGTGCCAGCAGCCCGACAGGGTGGGATTCACCCCTCCACTTT; cdr3_aa: CASSPTGWDSPLHF
d_call: TRBD1; v_call: TRBV10-3; cdr3_length: 14; j_call: TRBJ1-1; clone_size: .; cdr3_nt: TGTGCCATCAGTGAAGGGACAGCCAGAACTGAAGCTTTCTTT; cdr3_aa: CAISEGTARTEAFF
d_call: TRBD2; v_call: TRBV3-1/TRBV3-2; cdr3_length: 16; j_call: TRBJ2-5; clone_size: .; cdr3_nt: TGTGCCAGCAGCCACCTTAGCGGGGGGACAGAAGAGACCCAGTACTTC; cdr3_aa: CASSHLSGGTEETQYF